The entry below gives a single T cell receptor (beta chain) sequence along with its context. The CDR3 totals 12 residues. Trimming shortened V by 10 bases and J by 5 bases, and 13 bases separated the two germline ends. Germline CDR1 MNHEY, CDR2 SVGAGI. This record comes from a study of blood T cell repertoires in COVID-19. Overall study context: Italy, Spain and the United States were the sources of the convalescent and acute COVID-19 samples. PBMCs, B-cell-depleted T cells, or T cells provided the cDNA or gDNA that made up the material.

TCRdb keeps only in-frame clones here, not all; method: immunoSEQ multiplex PCR. Of over 200,000 clones listed, approximately 83% are singletons. The source material was peripheral blood. This chain joins TRBV6-5 and TRBJ2-3, with a tentative D call TRBD2 (6 bases). This receptor was identified in a middle-aged man with active or convalescent COVID-19. The CDR3, as DNA: TGTGCCACCCTAGACGGGGGAGATACGCAGTATTTT. Translation: CATLDGGDTQYF.